The next 16 T cell receptor beta chains were all read from a single sample in a study of blood T cell repertoires in COVID-19. Method: immunoSEQ multiplex PCR; TCRdb's copy keeps in-frame clones and lacks some. The repertoire consists of approximately 250,000 clones, with 90% occurring once and the leading ten covering roughly 4.3%. Sequences were obtained from PBMCs or T cells enriched from blood (not recorded which). The source of these receptors is a woman aged 25 to 39 with acute COVID-19.

CDR3 nucleotide sequence: TGTGCCAGCAGCTTGCAGGGGTCGGGAGAGCAGTACTTC. Its translation: CASSLQGSGEQYF. V and J are TRBV5-4 and TRBJ2-7, with TRBD1 as a possible D gene (6 bases). V lost 1 base and J 7 bases, leaving 12 bases between the germline ends. The CDR3 covers 13 residues. From germline, CDR1 is SGHNT and CDR2 YYREEE (reference sequence).

The chain combines TRBV9 with TRBJ2-2; D may be TRBD2 (6 bases). With 1 base removed from V and 8 bases from J, the gap between germline ends came to 15 bases. The length of the CDR3 is 15 residues. The germline V gene encodes CDR1 SGDLS and CDR2 YYNGEE. The CDR3 loop is CASSVLSSAIGELFF. In nucleotides, the CDR3 is TGTGCCAGCAGCGTATTGTCTAGCGCTATTGGGGAGCTGTTTTTT.

This chain links TRBV21-1 with TRBJ1-6; no check of the table's D call, TRBD1, against the DNA was made. TRBV21-1 is deemed a pseudogene. This CDR3 has 13 residues. CDR3 sequence: CASSKHYNSPLHF. CDR3 in DNA: TGTGCCAGCAGCAAACACTATAATTCACCCCTCCACTTT.

The chain is built from TRBV2 and TRBJ1-4, with TRBD1 as a possible D gene (6 bases). The germline CDR1 and CDR2 sequences are SNHLY and FYNNEI. Trimming took 6 bases from V and 3 from J, leaving 14 bases between them. This CDR3 comprises 15 residues. The CDR3 nucleotides are TGTGCCAGCAGAATAACAGGGTCGGCTAATGAAAAACTGTTTTTT. It specifies CASRITGSANEKLFF.

The chain employs TRBV18 and TRBJ2-1; 16 bases agree with TRBD2. This CDR3 is built from 14 residues. Germline V CDR1 and CDR2: KGHSH, LQKENI. J was trimmed by 16 bases and V by 0 bases; bases with no gene match: 3. The DNA for the CDR3 is TGTGCCAGCTCACCACCGGGACTAGCGGGAGGGCCCTTCTTC. This translates into CASSPPGLAGGPFF.

The chain recombines TRBV5-4 with TRBJ2-5; 9 bases agree with TRBD2. From germline, CDR1 is SGHNT and CDR2 YYREEE (reference sequence). The CDR3 has 16 residues. Trimming at V came to 1 base and at J to 1 base, leaving 5 bases not matched to a gene. CDR3 bases: TGTGCCAGCAGCTTGTATAGCGGGAGTTCCCAAGAGACCCAGTACTTC. Translation gives CASSLYSGSSQETQYF.

About this clone: The same CDR3 can be traced to other DNA sequences in this sample. The J gene is TRBJ2-3, the V gene TRBV18, with 10 bases that match TRBD1. Germline loops: CDR1 KGHSH, CDR2 LQKENI. V lost 3 bases to trimming and J lost 1 base; unmatched junction nucleotides: 1. The CDR3 has 15 residues. The CDR3 is CASSPGTGGTDTQYF. CDR3 nucleotide sequence: TGTGCCAGCTCACCCGGGACAGGGGGCACAGATACGCAGTATTTT. Full variable domain (missing parts from reference TRBV18 and TRBJ2-3): NAGVMQNPRHLVRRRGQEARLRCSPMKGHSHVYWYRQLPEEGLKFMVYLQKENIIDESGMPKERFSAEFPKEGPSILRIQQVVRGDSAAYFCASSPGTGGTDTQYFGPGTRLTVL.

The rearrangement uses TRBV28 and TRBJ1-5, with 8 bases aligning to TRBD1. Germline V lookup: CDR1 MDHEN, CDR2 SYDVKM. V shed 7 bases and J 5 bases; nucleotides not matched to a gene: 10. This CDR3 comprises 15 residues. The CDR3 protein is CASTPYRGLDQPQHF. For the CDR3, the DNA is TGTGCCAGCACCCCGTACAGGGGGTTAGATCAGCCCCAGCATTTT.

The chain couples TRBV5-1 to TRBJ2-7, with 8 bases matching TRBD2. V shed 0 bases, J shed 6 bases, and the junction held 5 bases outside the gene matches. Germline lookup yields CDR1 SGHRS and CDR2 YFSETQ. The CDR3 length is 14 residues. The CDR3 loop reads CASSLDPGRGEQYF. The CDR3 DNA sequence: TGCGCCAGCAGCTTGGATCCCGGGAGGGGCGAGCAGTACTTC.

V and J are TRBV30 and TRBJ2-1, with TRBD2 as a possible D gene (5 bases). V was trimmed by 0 bases and J by 1 base, leaving 22 bases between them. CDR3 length: 19 amino acids. Germline CDR1 and CDR2: GTSNPN and SVGIG (reference sequence). CDR3 loop: CAWSVLFRVDYKSYNEQFF. The CDR3 DNA sequence: TGTGCCTGGAGTGTACTCTTCCGAGTAGACTATAAATCCTACAATGAGCAGTTCTTC. Combining the CDR3 with reference TRBV30 and TRBJ2-1 gives the whole variable domain SQTIHQWPATLVQPVGSPLSLECTVEGTSNPNLYWYRQAAGRGLQLLFYSVGIGQISSEVPQNLSASRPQDRQFILSSKKLLLSDSGFYLCAWSVLFRVDYKSYNEQFFGPGTRLTVL.

CDR3 amino acids: CAWTRDRASGANVLTF. As DNA, the CDR3 is TGTGCCTGGACCCGGGACAGAGCCTCTGGGGCCAACGTCCTGACTTTC. The V call is TRBV30, the J call TRBJ2-6, with 7 positions matching TRBD1. Germline values: CDR1 GTSNPN, CDR2 SVGIG (reference sequence). CDR3 size: 16 residues. V lost 4 bases to trimming and J lost 0 bases; unmatched junction nucleotides: 6. Filled out from reference TRBV30 and TRBJ2-6, the complete variable domain reads SQTIHQWPATLVQPVGSPLSLECTVEGTSNPNLYWYRQAAGRGLQLLFYSVGIGQISSEVPQNLSASRPQDRQFILSSKKLLLSDSGFYLCAWTRDRASGANVLTFGAGSRLTVL.

The chain joins TRBV7-2 to TRBJ1-2; tentative D call: TRBD1 (6 bases). The germline gives CDR1 SGHTA, CDR2 FQGNSA. V gave up 1 base and J gave up 8 bases, with 14 bases separating them. The CDR3 spans 14 residues. CDR3 bases: TGTGCCAGCAGCTTAGATGGGGGCCCTGGGGGCTACACCTTC. Its protein product is CASSLDGGPGGYTF. Variable domain in full (rest from reference TRBV7-2 and TRBJ1-2): GAGVSQSPSNKVTEKGKDVELRCDPISGHTALYWYRQSLGQGLEFLIYFQGNSAPDKSGLPSDRFSAERTGGSVSTLTIQRTQQEDSAVYLCASSLDGGPGGYTFGSGTRLTVV.

The chain links TRBV27 to TRBJ2-1; TRBD2 matches 8 bases. This CDR3 is 16 amino acids long. CDR1 MNHEY and CDR2 SMNVEV come from the germline V gene (reference sequence). Unmatched junction bases numbered 9, after V lost 6 bases and J lost 2 bases. The CDR3 reads CASSPKAGGPYNEQFF. Written as DNA, the CDR3 is TGTGCCAGCAGCCCCAAGGCGGGAGGTCCCTACAATGAGCAGTTCTTC.

This chain connects TRBV5-1 to TRBJ2-1; 7 positions agree with TRBD2. The CDR3 extends over 16 amino acids. Germline values: CDR1 SGHRS, CDR2 YFSETQ. The V gene end was trimmed by 1 base and the J gene end by 0 bases; junction bases not matched to a gene: 4. CDR3 amino acids: CASSLWGGSSYNEQFF. The CDR3, as DNA: TGCGCCAGCAGCTTGTGGGGGGGAAGCTCCTACAATGAGCAGTTCTTC.

This chain connects TRBV27 to TRBJ1-6; D is undetermined. The CDR3 is 17 amino acids. The germline CDR1 and CDR2 sequences are MNHEY and SMNVEV (reference sequence). V gave up 1 base and J gave up 10 bases, with 20 bases separating them. The CDR3: CASSLYPVGVVGSPLHF. CDR3 sequence (DNA): TGTGCCAGCAGTTTATACCCCGTCGGGGTGGTGGGCTCACCCCTCCACTTT.

This clone has only one observation. The chain joins TRBV7-2 to TRBJ1-2; D call uncertain. This CDR3 has 15 residues. Trimming took 5 bases from V and 4 from J, leaving 17 bases between them. Germline values: CDR1 SGHTA, CDR2 FQGNSA. Here the CDR3 DNA reads TGTGCCAGCAGCAACCCCGGCGGGGAGATCTATGGCTACACCTTC. It specifies CASSNPGGEIYGYTF.